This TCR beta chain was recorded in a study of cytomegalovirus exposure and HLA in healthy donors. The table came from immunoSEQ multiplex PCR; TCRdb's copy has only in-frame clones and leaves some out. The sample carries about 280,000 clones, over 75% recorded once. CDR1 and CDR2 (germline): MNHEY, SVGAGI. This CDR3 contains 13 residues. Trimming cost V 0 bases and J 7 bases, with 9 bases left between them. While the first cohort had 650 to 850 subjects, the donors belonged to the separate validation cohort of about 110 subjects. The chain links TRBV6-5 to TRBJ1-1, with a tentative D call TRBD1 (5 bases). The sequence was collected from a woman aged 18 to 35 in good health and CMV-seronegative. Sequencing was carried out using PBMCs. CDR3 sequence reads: CASSYSMGLEAFF. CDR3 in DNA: TGTGCCAGCAGTTACTCAATGGGGCTTGAAGCTTTCTTT.